The sequence of this T cell receptor (beta chain) was determined in a study of T cell responses to AZD1222 COVID-19 vaccine. Regarding the study as a whole: Breadth and depth of Spike-specific TCRs rose after two AZD1222 doses. Unmutated variant regions reportedly attract nearly half of all spike-specific TCRs. Just a handful of AZD1222 recipients tested seropositive at baseline. Donors were mostly white British, more females; clonal diversity possibly underestimated.

Points on this clone: Its specificity is not known.

The V gene's germline CDR1 is SGHRS and CDR2 YFSETQ. The CDR3 spans 15 residues. V was clipped by 2 bases and J by 1 base, with 9 bases between them. Sequencing was performed with immunoSEQ multiplex PCR; in TCRdb, only in-frame clones are kept and a portion is missing. The sample has over 150,000 clones; 85% to 90% are singletons. This chain joins TRBV5-1 and TRBJ2-2; D is perhaps TRBD1 (6 bases). Sequenced here: peripheral blood, sampled on day 0 of AZD1222 vaccination. This TCR came from an adult in good health. DNA of the CDR3: TGCGCCAGCAGCTTCTCGGGACAGAACACCGGGGAGCTGTTTTTT. Its protein product is CASSFSGQNTGELFF.